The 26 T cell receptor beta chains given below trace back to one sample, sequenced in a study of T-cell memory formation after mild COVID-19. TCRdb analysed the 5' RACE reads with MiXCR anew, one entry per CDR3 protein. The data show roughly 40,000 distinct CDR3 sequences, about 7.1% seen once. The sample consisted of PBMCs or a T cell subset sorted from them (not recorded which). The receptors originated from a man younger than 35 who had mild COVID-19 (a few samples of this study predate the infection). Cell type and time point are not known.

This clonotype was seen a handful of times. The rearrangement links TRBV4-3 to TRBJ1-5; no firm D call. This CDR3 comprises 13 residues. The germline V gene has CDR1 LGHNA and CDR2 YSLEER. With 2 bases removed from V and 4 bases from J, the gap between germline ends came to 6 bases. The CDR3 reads CASSQRKNQPQHF. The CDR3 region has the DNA TGCGCCAGCAGCCAACGGAAGAATCAGCCCCAGCATTTT.

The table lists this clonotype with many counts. The CDR3 loop reads CASRWGVTYEQYF. In DNA, the CDR3 is TGTGCCAGCAGATGGGGGGTCACCTACGAGCAGTACTTC. The chain recombines TRBV12-3 or TRBV12-4 with TRBJ2-7, with D tentatively TRBD2 (6 bases). V was pared by 6 bases and J by 2 bases, with 11 bases between. This CDR3 has 13 amino acids.

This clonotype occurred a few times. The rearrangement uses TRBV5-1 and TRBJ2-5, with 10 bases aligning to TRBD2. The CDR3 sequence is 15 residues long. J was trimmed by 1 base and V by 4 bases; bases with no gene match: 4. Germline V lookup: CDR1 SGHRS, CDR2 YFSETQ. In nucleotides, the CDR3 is TGCGCCAGCAGCACCAGCGGGGGGGGCCAAGAGACCCAGTACTTC. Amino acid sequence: CASSTSGGGQETQYF.

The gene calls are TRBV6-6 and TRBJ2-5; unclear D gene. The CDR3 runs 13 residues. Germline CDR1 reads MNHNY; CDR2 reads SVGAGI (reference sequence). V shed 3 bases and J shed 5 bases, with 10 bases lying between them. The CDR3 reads CASSYGSGETQYF. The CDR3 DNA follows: TGTGCCAGCAGTTATGGCTCTGGGGAGACCCAGTACTTC.

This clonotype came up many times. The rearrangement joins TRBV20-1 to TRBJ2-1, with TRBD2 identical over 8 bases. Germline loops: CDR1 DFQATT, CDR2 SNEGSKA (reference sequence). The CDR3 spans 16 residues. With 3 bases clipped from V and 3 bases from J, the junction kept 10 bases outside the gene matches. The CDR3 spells CSASIGTRVLYNEQFF. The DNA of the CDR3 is TGCAGTGCTAGTATCGGGACTAGAGTCCTCTACAATGAGCAGTTCTTC.

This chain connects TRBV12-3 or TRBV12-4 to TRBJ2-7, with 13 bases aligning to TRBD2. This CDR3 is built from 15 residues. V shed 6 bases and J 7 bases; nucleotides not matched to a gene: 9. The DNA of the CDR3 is TGTGCCAGCAGCTTGGGACTAGCGGGGCGTGGGGAGCAGTACGTC. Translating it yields CASSLGLAGRGEQYV.

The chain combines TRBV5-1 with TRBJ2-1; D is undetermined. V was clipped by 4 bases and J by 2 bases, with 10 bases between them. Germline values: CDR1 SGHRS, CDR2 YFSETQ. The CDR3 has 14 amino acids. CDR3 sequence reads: CASSRSLAYNEQFF. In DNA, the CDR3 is TGCGCCAGCAGCAGATCCTTGGCCTACAATGAGCAGTTCTTC.

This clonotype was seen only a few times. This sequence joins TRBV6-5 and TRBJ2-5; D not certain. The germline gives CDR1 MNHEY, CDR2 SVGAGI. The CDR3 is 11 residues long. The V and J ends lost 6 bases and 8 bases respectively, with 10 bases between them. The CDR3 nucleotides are TGTGCCAGCAGATCGACTTTTACCCAGTACTTC. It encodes CASRSTFTQYF.

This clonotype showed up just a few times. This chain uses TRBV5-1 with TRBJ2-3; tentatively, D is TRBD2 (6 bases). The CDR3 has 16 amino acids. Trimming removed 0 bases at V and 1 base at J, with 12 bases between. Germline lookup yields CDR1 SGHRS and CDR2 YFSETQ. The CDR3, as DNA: TGCGCCAGCAGCTTGGGGAGGGAAGACCGCACAGATACGCAGTATTTT. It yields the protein CASSLGREDRTDTQYF.

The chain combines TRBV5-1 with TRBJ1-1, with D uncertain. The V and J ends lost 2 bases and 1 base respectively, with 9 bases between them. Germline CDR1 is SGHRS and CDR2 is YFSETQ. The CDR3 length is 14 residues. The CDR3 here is CASSFSTENTEAFF. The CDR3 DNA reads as TGCGCCAGCAGCTTTAGCACTGAGAACACTGAAGCTTTCTTT.

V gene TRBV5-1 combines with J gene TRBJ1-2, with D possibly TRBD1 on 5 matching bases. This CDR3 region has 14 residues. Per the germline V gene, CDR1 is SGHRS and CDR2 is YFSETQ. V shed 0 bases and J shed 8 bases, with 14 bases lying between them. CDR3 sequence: CASSLDATGRGYTF. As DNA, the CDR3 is TGCGCCAGCAGCTTGGACGCCACGGGACGGGGCTACACCTTC.

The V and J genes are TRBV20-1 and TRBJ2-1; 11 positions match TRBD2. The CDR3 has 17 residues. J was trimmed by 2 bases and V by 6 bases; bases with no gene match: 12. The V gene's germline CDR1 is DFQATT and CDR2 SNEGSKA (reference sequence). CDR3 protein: CSAPTSGGHLAYNEQFF. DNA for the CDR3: TGCAGTGCCCCAACTAGCGGGGGCCACCTAGCCTACAATGAGCAGTTCTTC.

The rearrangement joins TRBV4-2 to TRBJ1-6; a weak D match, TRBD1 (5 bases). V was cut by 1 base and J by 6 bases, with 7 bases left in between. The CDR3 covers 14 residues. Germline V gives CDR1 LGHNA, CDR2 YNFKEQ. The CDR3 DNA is TGTGCCAGCAGCCAAGGGGGCGTTAATTCACCCCTCCACTTT. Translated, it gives CASSQGGVNSPLHF.

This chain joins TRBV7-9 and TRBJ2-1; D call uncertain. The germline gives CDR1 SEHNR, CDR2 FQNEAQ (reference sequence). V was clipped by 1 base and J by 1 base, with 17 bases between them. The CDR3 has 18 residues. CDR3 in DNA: TGTGCCAGCAGCTTAGTCCCACCCCGGATCCGGTCCTACAATGAGCAGTTCTTC. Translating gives CASSLVPPRIRSYNEQFF.

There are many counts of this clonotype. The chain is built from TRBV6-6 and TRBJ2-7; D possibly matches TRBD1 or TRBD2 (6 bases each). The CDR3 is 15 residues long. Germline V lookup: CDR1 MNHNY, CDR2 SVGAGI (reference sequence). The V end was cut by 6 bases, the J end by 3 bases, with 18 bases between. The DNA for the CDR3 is TGTGCCAGCAGGAGACAGGCTGAGGGACTCTACGAGCAGTACTTC. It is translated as CASRRQAEGLYEQYF.

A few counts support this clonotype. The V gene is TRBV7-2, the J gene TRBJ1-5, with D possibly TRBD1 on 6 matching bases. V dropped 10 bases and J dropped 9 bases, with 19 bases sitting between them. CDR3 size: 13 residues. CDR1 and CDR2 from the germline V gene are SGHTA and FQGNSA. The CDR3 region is CAISGALGGPQHF. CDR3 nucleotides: TGTGCCATTTCAGGGGCCCTCGGCGGGCCCCAGCATTTT.

This CDR3 reads CASSQDQGGRLVYTF. The CDR3 nucleotides read TGTGCCAGCAGCCAAGATCAAGGGGGGAGGTTGGTCTACACCTTC. This chain links TRBV4-2 with TRBJ1-2, with a possible D match to TRBD1 (6 bases). The CDR3 has 15 residues. V gave up 0 bases and J gave up 10 bases, with 18 bases separating them. The germline gives CDR1 LGHNA, CDR2 YNFKEQ.

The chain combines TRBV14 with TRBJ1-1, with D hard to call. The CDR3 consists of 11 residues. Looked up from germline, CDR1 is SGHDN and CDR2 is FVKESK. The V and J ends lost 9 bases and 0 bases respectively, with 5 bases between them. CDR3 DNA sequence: TGTGCCAGTGGGGTGAACACTGAAGCTTTCTTT. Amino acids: CASGVNTEAFF.

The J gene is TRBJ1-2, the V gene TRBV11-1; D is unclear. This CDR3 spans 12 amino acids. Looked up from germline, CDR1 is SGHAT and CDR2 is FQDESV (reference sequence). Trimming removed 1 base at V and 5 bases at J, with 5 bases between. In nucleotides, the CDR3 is TGTGCCAGCAGCTTAGACAGATATGGCTACACCTTC. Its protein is CASSLDRYGYTF. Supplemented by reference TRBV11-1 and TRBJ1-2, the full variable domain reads EAEVAQSPRYKITEKSQAVAFWCDPISGHATLYWYRQILGQGPELLVQFQDESVVDDSQLPKDRFSAERLKGVDSTLKIQPAELGDSAMYLCASSLDRYGYTFGSGTRLTVV.

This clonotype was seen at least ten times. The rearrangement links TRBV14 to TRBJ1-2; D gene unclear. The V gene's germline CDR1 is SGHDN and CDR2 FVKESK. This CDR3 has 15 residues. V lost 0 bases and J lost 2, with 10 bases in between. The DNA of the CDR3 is TGTGCCAGCAGCCAAGATCAGGAGTGGAACTATGGCTACACCTTC. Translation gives CASSQDQEWNYGYTF.

The CDR3: CASSLKRATGELFF. Here the CDR3 DNA reads TGTGCCAGCAGCCTAAAACGGGCCACCGGGGAGCTGTTTTTT. The chain carries TRBV12-3 or TRBV12-4 and TRBJ2-2; D gene ambiguous. The CDR3 consists of 14 residues. V lost 6 bases and J 4 bases, leaving 12 bases between the germline ends.

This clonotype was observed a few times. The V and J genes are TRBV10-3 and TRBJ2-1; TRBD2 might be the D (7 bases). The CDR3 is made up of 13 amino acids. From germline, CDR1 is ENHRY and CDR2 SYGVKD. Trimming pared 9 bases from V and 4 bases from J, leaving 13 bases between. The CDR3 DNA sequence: TGTGCCATTGGGGGGGGCTGGTACAATGAGCAGTTCTTC. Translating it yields CAIGGGWYNEQFF.

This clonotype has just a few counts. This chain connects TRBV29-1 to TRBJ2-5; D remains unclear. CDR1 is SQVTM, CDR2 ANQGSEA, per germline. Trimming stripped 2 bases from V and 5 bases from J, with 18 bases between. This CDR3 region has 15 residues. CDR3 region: CSVELRLSPHETQYF. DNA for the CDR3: TGCAGCGTTGAACTACGGCTAAGCCCCCATGAGACCCAGTACTTC.

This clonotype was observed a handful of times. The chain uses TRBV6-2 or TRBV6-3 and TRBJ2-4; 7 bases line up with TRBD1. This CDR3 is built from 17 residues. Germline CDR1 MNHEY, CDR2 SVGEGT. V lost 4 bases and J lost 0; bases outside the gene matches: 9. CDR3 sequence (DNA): TGTGCCAGCAGTTCACAAGTCGACAGGGCAGCCAAAAACATTCAGTACTTC. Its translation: CASSSQVDRAAKNIQYF.

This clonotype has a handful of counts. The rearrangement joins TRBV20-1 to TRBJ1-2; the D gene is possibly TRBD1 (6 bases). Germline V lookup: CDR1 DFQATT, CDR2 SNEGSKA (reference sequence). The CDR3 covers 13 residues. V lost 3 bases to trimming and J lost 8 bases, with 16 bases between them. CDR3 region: CSASQGIYGGYTF. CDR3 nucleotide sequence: TGCAGTGCTAGCCAGGGGATCTATGGCGGCTACACCTTC.

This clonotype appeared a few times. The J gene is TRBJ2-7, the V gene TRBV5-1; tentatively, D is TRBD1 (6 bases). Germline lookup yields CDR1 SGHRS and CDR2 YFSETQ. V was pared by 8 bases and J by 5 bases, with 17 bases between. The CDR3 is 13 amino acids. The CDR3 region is CASTRSRGHEQYF. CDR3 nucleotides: TGCGCCAGTACAAGAAGCAGGGGACACGAGCAGTACTTC.